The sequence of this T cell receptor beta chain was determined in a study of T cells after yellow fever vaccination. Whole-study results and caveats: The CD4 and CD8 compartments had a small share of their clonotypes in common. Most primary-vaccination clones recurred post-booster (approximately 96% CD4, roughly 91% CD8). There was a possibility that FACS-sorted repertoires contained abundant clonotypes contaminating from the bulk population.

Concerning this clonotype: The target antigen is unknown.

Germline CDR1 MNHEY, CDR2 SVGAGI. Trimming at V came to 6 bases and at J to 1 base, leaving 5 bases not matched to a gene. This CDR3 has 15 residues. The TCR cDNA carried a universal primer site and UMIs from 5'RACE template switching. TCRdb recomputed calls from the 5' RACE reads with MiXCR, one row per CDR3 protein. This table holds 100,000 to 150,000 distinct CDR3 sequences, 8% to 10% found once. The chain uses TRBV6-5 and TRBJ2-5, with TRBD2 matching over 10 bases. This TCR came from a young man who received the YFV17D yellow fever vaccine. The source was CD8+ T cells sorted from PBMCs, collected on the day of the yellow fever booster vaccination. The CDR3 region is CASSPTSGSQETQYF. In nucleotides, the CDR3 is TGTGCCAGCAGCCCGACTAGCGGGTCCCAAGAGACCCAGTACTTC.